This TCR beta chain stems from a study of blood T cell repertoires in COVID-19. Study summary: Samples taken during acute and convalescent COVID-19 were collected in the United States, Italy and Spain. T cells, B-cell-depleted T cells, or PBMCs provided the cDNA or gDNA that served as material.

Only in-frame clones appear in the TCRdb table, and some are missing; sequencing was by immunoSEQ multiplex PCR. The table records some 270,000 clones, 89% of them present only once. For recovered donors of Cohort 3, there were two negative PCRs, clearance, or symptom resolution. CDR1 is LGHNA, CDR2 YNFKEQ, per germline. Trimming cost V 2 bases and J 4 bases; bases outside gene matches: 7. This CDR3 has 16 residues. The sequenced sample consisted of PBMCs or T cells enriched from blood (not recorded which). This sequence originates from a woman aged 40 to 50 who had recovered from COVID-19. The V and J genes are TRBV4-2 and TRBJ2-5; 10 bases align to TRBD1. CDR3 sequence (DNA): TGTGCCAGCAGCCAATTAAGACAGGGGGCAGGAGAGACCCAGTACTTC. Its protein product is CASSQLRQGAGETQYF.